This TCR beta chain was retrieved from a study of T cells in Graves' hyperthyroidism and ophthalmopathy. Overall study findings and caveats: Onset of ophthalmopathy came a median approximately 6.5 months after the model predicted it.

The CDR3 is 14 residues long. V lost 4 bases and J lost 4, with 11 bases in between. CDR1 and CDR2 from the germline V gene are SGHVS and FQNEAQ. RNA transcripts gave rise to amplified TCR beta CDR3 regions. The HTBI primer set was used in a first-round RT-PCR of the TCR CDR3. TCRdb independently ran MiXCR on the multiplex PCR reads; one entry per CDR3 protein. The sample consists of hundreds of thousands of distinct CDR3 sequences, 14% of them appearing once. Many counts were recorded for this clonotype. Its target is unknown. Patients between 18 and 65 years old had hyperthyroidism, newly diagnosed and lasting under 2 months. Together with thyroid ultrasound, orbital computed tomography, serum thyroxine and TRAb, clinical symptoms were used for diagnoses.

This chain connects TRBV7-8 to TRBJ2-1; D not certain. The sample comprised blood. This TCR derives from a woman aged 18-30 years with Graves' hyperthyroidism. CDR3 residues: CASSSPSAYNEQFF. The CDR3 nucleotides are TGTGCCAGCAGCTCCCCGTCGGCTTACAATGAGCAGTTCTTC.